This T cell receptor (beta chain) is drawn from a study of Ad26.COV2.S vaccination and SARS-CoV-2 variants. Overall study: Enrollment placed the donor in the COV1001 Ad26.COV2.S trial arm. Ad26.COV2.S given intramuscularly, once or twice 56 days apart.

Treatment specified: roughly 20 received Ad26.COV2.S at low or high dose, single or two shots; about 5 received placebo; per-sample allocation not given. Sampling was done on day 63 after the first vaccine or placebo injection. Method: immunoSEQ multiplex PCR; TCRdb's copy keeps in-frame clones and lacks some. This table holds roughly 700,000 clones, 89% found once. The CDR3 runs 14 residues. V gave up 3 bases and J gave up 12 bases; unmatched junction bases: 8. The germline V gene has CDR1 SGHNT and CDR2 YYREEE (reference sequence). The rearrangement links TRBV5-4 to TRBJ2-1; TRBD2 matches 11 bases. The sample in question was peripheral blood, obtained in a trial of Ad26.COV2.S vaccine versus placebo. The TCR originated in a person between 18 and 65 years old who received the Ad26.COV2.S COVID-19 vaccine or a placebo. This chain's CDR3 is CASSSGLAGQWQFF. In nucleotides, the CDR3 is TGTGCCAGCAGCTCTGGACTAGCGGGTCAGTGGCAGTTCTTC.